This T cell receptor beta chain appears in the sequencing data of a study of blood T cell repertoires in COVID-19. About the study: Whether acute or convalescent, the COVID-19 samples came from the United States, Italy and Spain. PBMCs, B-cell-depleted T cells, or T cells were the source of the cDNA or gDNA that made up the material.

Trimming shortened V by 0 bases and J by 7 bases, and 11 bases separated the two germline ends. The CDR3 totals 14 residues. Looked up from germline, CDR1 is SGDLS and CDR2 is YYNGEE. Authors' processing steps: Cell counts per sample came from amplifying reference gene primers. Sequencing used immunoSEQ multiplex PCR; TCRdb keeps in-frame clones, though not all of them. Clonal size and the V and J genes are those of that table, whereas D and trimming came from the DNA. The profile shows 120,000 or so clones, 88% of them singletons. The chain links TRBV9 to TRBJ2-1; the D gene is possibly TRBD1 (6 bases). This clonotype was obtained from a woman in her forties or fifties with acute or convalescent COVID-19. The sequenced sample consisted of peripheral blood. CDR3 amino acids: CASSVDRGLNEQFF. DNA for the CDR3: TGTGCCAGCAGCGTAGATAGGGGGTTGAATGAGCAGTTCTTC.